This record covers a single TCR beta chain. The antigen is unknown. This CDR3 comprises 16 residues. Germline CDR1 reads SGHVS; CDR2 reads FNYEAQ. V shed 5 bases and J 2 bases; nucleotides not matched to a gene: 9. This entry belongs to a study of T cells after posttransplantation cyclophosphamide. Study-level results: Blood and skin or GI T cell repertoires showed limited TRB overlap. Later post-transplant blood repertoires were often dominated by donor CD8+ memory clones. Recipient CMV seropositivity and CMV reactivation strongly tracked TRB clonality.

The table came from immunoSEQ multiplex PCR; TCRdb's copy has only in-frame clones and leaves some out. The data show 18,000 or so clones, around four fifths seen once. The sequencing input was memory CD4+ T cells sorted from blood. J is TRBJ2-5 and V is TRBV7-6, with 9 nucleotides matching TRBD2. The TCR comes from a young man in good health and a related stem cell transplant donor. The DNA for the CDR3 is TGTGCCAGCAGCACCCGAATAGCGGGGGCACAAGAGACCCAGTACTTC. Protein product: CASSTRIAGAQETQYF.